The 18 T cell receptor beta chains given below trace back to one sample, sequenced in a study of Ad26.COV2.S vaccination and SARS-CoV-2 variants. The repertoire was sequenced with immunoSEQ multiplex PCR; TCRdb's copy has only in-frame clones and lacks some. The table shows 400,000 to 450,000 clones, with roughly 91% occurring only once. Stated treatment: roughly 18 received Ad26.COV2.S at low or high dose, single or two shots; about 5 received placebo; per-sample allocation not given. Following the first vaccine or placebo injection, samples were taken on day 63. The source was peripheral blood, collected in a trial of Ad26.COV2.S vaccine versus placebo. Source of these receptors: a person aged 18-65 years who received the Ad26.COV2.S COVID-19 vaccine or a placebo.

The rearrangement joins TRBV5-1 to TRBJ2-5, with TRBD1 matching over 7 bases. The V segment lost 1 base and the J segment 7 bases; nucleotides outside the gene matches: 7. CDR3 length equals 14 residues. The germline CDR1 and CDR2 sequences are SGHRS and YFSETQ. The CDR3 region has the DNA TGCGCCAGCAGCTTGAGGGGGCGCGAGGGGACCCAGTACTTC. Its translation is CASSLRGREGTQYF.

CDR3: CASSTGTGQPQHF. The CDR3 coding sequence is TGTGCCAGCAGCACAGGGACGGGTCAGCCCCAGCATTTT. The chain is built from TRBV27 and TRBJ1-5, with a tentative D call TRBD1 (6 bases). CDR3 size: 13 residues. The germline V gene encodes CDR1 MNHEY and CDR2 SMNVEV (reference sequence). Trimming took 6 bases from V and 6 from J, leaving 12 bases between them.

The J gene is TRBJ2-1, the V gene TRBV3-1 (or the pseudogene TRBV3-2), with 7 bases lining up with TRBD2. The CDR3 length is 17 residues. CDR1 is LGHDT and CDR2 is YNNKEL in the germline V gene (reference sequence). V dropped 0 bases and J dropped 2; count of bases not matched to a gene: 7. CDR3 DNA: TGTGCCAGCAGCCAAGATTGGGCGGGAGCAACCTACAATGAGCAGTTCTTC. It yields the protein CASSQDWAGATYNEQFF.

This clone was observed once. The chain recombines TRBV27 with TRBJ2-7; 9 bases are shared with TRBD1. With 4 bases clipped from V and 4 bases from J, the junction kept 5 bases outside the gene matches. Germline V gene lookup returns CDR1 MNHEY and CDR2 SMNVEV (reference sequence). This CDR3 spans 14 amino acids. CDR3 region: CASSSGTGLYEQYF. As DNA, the CDR3 is TGTGCCAGCAGTTCGGGGACAGGGTTGTACGAGCAGTACTTC.

V gene TRBV4-2 combines with J gene TRBJ2-7, with D tentatively TRBD2 (5 bases). V lost 0 bases and J lost 0, with 9 bases in between. The CDR3 has 15 residues. CDR1 LGHNA and CDR2 YNFKEQ come from the germline V gene. CDR3 loop: CASSQDWENSYEQYF. The CDR3 DNA follows: TGTGCCAGCAGCCAAGATTGGGAGAACTCCTACGAGCAGTACTTC.

The rearrangement joins TRBV10-3 to TRBJ2-7; 8 bases agree with TRBD1. Germline-derived CDR1 and CDR2 are ENHRY and SYGVKD. The CDR3 has 18 residues. J lost 4 bases, V lost 2 bases, and 16 bases had no gene match. The CDR3, as DNA: TGTGCCATCAGTGAGCCCTGGCCGCGGGGACAGGAATTGTACGAGCAGTACTTC. This encodes CAISEPWPRGQELYEQYF.

This clone was picked up one time. The chain employs TRBV10-1 and TRBJ2-7, with a weak D call TRBD1 (7 bases). Between the trimmed V and J ends, which lost 2 bases and 6 bases, there was a span of 14 bases. Germline V gene sequence: CDR1 WNHNN, CDR2 SYGVQD (reference sequence). The CDR3 loop spans 14 amino acids. The CDR3 DNA sequence: TGCGCCAGCAGTGAGGCGGGACAGAGCACCGAGCAGTACTTC. Amino acids: CASSEAGQSTEQYF.

This chain connects TRBV24-1 to TRBJ1-2; TRBD1 aligns across 8 bases. The CDR3 runs to 14 residues. Unmatched junction bases numbered 2, after V lost 2 bases and J lost 4 bases. The V gene's germline CDR1 is KGHDR and CDR2 SFDVKD. As DNA, the CDR3 is TGTGCCACCAGTGATTCAGGGGGCGCCTATGGCTACACCTTC. The encoded protein is CATSDSGGAYGYTF.

The chain is built from TRBV4-1 and TRBJ1-3; D unclear. The CDR3 covers 15 residues. V dropped 0 bases and J dropped 4 bases, with 10 bases sitting between them. CDR1 MGHRA and CDR2 YSYEKL come from the germline V gene. In DNA, the CDR3 is TGCGCCAGCAGCCAAGATACAGAGACGGGAAACACCATATATTTT. Its protein product is CASSQDTETGNTIYF.

The rearrangement uses TRBV9 and TRBJ2-3; tentative D call: TRBD1 (6 bases). Trimming took off 0 bases at V and 1 base at J, with 9 bases between the two ends. Germline lookup yields CDR1 SGDLS and CDR2 YYNGEE. The CDR3 sequence is 15 residues long. DNA of the CDR3: TGTGCCAGCAGCGTAGTGGCAGGGGGCACAGATACGCAGTATTTT. It is translated as CASSVVAGGTDTQYF.

This clone was seen once. The rearrangement uses TRBV30 and TRBJ1-3, with unresolved D. Germline V gene sequence: CDR1 GTSNPN, CDR2 SVGIG (reference sequence). The CDR3 has 14 residues. Trimming left V 2 bases short and J 3 bases short, with 11 bases between. The CDR3 region is CAWSNRPFGNTIYF. DNA of the CDR3: TGTGCCTGGAGTAACCGACCCTTTGGAAACACCATATATTTT.

The J gene is TRBJ2-5, the V gene TRBV28; either TRBD1 or TRBD2 may fit D (6 bases each). CDR1 MDHEN and CDR2 SYDVKM come from the germline V gene. The CDR3 is 13 residues long. V gave up 6 bases and J gave up 4 bases, with 12 bases separating them. CDR3 sequence: CASREGGGETQYF. In DNA, the CDR3 is TGTGCCAGCAGGGAGGGGGGTGGAGAGACCCAGTACTTC.

V gene TRBV6-2 or TRBV6-3 combines with J gene TRBJ2-7; the match to TRBD2 covers 13 bases. CDR3 length: 15 residues. Per germline, CDR1 MNHEY and CDR2 SVGEGT. The ends lost 5 bases at V and 6 bases at J; junction bases unmatched: 7. The CDR3 DNA reads as TGTGCCAGCAGTCCACCAAGACTAGCGGGAGGCGAGCAGTACTTC. The encoded protein is CASSPPRLAGGEQYF.

The chain recombines TRBV28 with TRBJ2-1; D remains ambiguous. Germline V gene lookup returns CDR1 MDHEN and CDR2 SYDVKM. This CDR3 spans 13 amino acids. Trimming stripped 6 bases from V and 4 bases from J, with 10 bases between. The CDR3 DNA is TGTGCCAGCAGCCTGACTGGATACAATGAGCAGTTCTTC. Amino acids: CASSLTGYNEQFF.

V usage is TRBV2 and J usage is TRBJ2-1; D gene uncertain. The CDR3 is made up of 13 amino acids. Germline V gives CDR1 SNHLY, CDR2 FYNNEI. V was clipped by 5 bases and J by 4 bases, with 9 bases between them. This CDR3 reads CASSRLKYNEQFF. The CDR3 DNA reads as TGTGCCAGCAGTCGGCTGAAATACAATGAGCAGTTCTTC.

The chain has TRBV24-1 and TRBJ2-7; 12 positions agree with TRBD1. Looked up from germline, CDR1 is KGHDR and CDR2 is SFDVKD. Unmatched junction bases numbered 8, after V lost 4 bases and J lost 5 bases. The CDR3 sequence is 16 residues long. CDR3 loop: CATSDPFGTGGDEQYF. The CDR3 DNA sequence: TGTGCCACCAGTGACCCTTTCGGGACAGGGGGCGACGAGCAGTACTTC.

The chain combines TRBV14 with TRBJ2-7; 8 nucleotides agree with TRBD2. J lost 3 bases, V lost 0 bases, and 7 bases had no gene match. The CDR3 consists of 16 residues. CDR1 SGHDN and CDR2 FVKESK come from the germline V gene. The CDR3 DNA reads as TGTGCCAGCAGCCAAGATCCCGGACTAGCAGACTACGAGCAGTACTTC. Its protein is CASSQDPGLADYEQYF.

The chain combines TRBV4-2 with TRBJ2-3; 7 positions agree with TRBD2. Trimming cost V 7 bases and J 4 bases; bases outside gene matches: 8. Germline lookup yields CDR1 LGHNA and CDR2 YNFKEQ. The CDR3 extends over 14 amino acids. The CDR3 DNA sequence: TGTGCCAGCAAGGCGAGCGGGATTTCAGATACGCAGTATTTT. Its protein is CASKASGISDTQYF.